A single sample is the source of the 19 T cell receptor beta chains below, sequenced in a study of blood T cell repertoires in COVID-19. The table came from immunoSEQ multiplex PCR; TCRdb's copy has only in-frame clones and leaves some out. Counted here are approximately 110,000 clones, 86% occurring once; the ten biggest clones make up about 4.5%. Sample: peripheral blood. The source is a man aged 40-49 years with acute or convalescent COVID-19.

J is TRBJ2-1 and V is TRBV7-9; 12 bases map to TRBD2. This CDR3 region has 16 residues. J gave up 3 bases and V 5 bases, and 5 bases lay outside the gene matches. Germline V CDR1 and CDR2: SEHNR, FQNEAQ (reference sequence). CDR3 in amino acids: CASSPPGLAGYNEQFF. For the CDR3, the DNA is TGTGCCAGCAGCCCGCCGGGACTAGCGGGCTACAATGAGCAGTTCTTC.

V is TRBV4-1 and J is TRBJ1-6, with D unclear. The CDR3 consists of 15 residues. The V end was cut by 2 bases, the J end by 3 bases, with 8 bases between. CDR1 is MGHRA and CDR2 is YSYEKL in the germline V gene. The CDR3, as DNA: TGCGCCAGCAGCCAAATCGCCGGCTATAATTCACCCCTCCACTTT. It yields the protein CASSQIAGYNSPLHF.

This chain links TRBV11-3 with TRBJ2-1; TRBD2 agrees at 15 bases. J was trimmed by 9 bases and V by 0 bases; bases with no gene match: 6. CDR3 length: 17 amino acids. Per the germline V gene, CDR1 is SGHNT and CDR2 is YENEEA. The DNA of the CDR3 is TGTGCCAGCAGCTTAGAGCGGACTAGCGGGGGGGTACTTGAGCAGTTCTTC. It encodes CASSLERTSGGVLEQFF.

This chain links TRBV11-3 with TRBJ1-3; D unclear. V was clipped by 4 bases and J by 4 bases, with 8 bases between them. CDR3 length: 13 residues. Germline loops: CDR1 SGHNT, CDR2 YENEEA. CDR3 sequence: CASSSGSGNTIYF. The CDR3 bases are TGTGCCAGCAGCTCGGGGTCGGGAAACACCATATATTTT.

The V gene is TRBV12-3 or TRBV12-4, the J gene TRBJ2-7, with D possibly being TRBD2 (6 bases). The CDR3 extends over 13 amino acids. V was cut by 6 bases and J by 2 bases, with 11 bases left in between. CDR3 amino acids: CASRRDFTYEQYF. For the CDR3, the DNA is TGTGCCAGCAGGCGGGACTTCACCTACGAGCAGTACTTC.

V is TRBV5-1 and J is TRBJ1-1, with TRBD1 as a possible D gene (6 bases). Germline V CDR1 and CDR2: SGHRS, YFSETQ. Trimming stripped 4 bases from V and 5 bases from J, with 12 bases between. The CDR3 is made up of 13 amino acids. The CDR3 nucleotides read TGCGCCAGCAGCGTACAGGGTCAGACTGAAGCTTTCTTT. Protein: CASSVQGQTEAFF.

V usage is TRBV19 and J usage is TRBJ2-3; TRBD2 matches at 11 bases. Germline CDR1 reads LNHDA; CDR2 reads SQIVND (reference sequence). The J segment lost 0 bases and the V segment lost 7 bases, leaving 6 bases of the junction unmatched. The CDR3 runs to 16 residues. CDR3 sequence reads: CASKPLAGGSTDTQYF. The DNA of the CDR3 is TGTGCCAGTAAACCTTTAGCGGGAGGGAGCACAGATACGCAGTATTTT.

The DNA for the CDR3 is TGTGCCAGCAGCGGGTCCACTAATCTTAATTCACCCCTCCACTTT. Translated: CASSGSTNLNSPLHF. The chain combines TRBV5-5 with TRBJ1-6; D is unresolved. The CDR3 runs 15 residues. The germline V gene has CDR1 SGHKS and CDR2 YYEKEE (reference sequence). V was cut by 4 bases and J by 6 bases, with 14 bases left in between. Using reference TRBV5-5 and TRBJ1-6 for the parts outside the CDR3, the full variable domain is DAGVTQSPTHLIKTRGQQVTLRCSPISGHKSVSWYQQVLGQGPQFIFQYYEKEERGRGNFPDRFSARQFPNYSSELNVNALLLGDSALYLCASSGSTNLNSPLHFGNGTRLTVT.

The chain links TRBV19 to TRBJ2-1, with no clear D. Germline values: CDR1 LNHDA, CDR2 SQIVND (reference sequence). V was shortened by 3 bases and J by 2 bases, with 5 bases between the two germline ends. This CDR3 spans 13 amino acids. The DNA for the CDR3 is TGTGCCAGTAGTATGCGGACCTACAATGAGCAGTTCTTC. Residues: CASSMRTYNEQFF.

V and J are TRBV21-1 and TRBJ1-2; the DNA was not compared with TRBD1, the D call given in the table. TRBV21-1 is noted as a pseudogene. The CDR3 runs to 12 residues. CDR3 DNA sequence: TGTGCCAGCAGCCGGACAGGGGAGGTCTACACCTTC. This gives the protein CASSRTGEVYTF.

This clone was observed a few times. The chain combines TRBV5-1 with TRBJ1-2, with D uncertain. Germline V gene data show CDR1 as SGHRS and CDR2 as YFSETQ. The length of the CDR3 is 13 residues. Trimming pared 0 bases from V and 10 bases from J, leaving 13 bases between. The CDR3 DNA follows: TGCGCCAGCAGCTTGGCAATAGATCGAGACTACACCTTC. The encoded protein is CASSLAIDRDYTF.

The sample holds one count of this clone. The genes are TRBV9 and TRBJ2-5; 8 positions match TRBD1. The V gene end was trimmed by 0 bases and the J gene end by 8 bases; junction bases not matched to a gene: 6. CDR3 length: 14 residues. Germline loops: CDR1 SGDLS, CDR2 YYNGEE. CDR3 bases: TGTGCCAGCAGCGTAGAGGGCCAGGGGGCCACCCAGTACTTC. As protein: CASSVEGQGATQYF. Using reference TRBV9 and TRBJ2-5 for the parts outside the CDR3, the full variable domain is DSGVTQTPKHLITATGQRVTLRCSPRSGDLSVYWYQQSLDQGLQFLIQYYNGEERAKGNILERFSAQQFPDLHSELNLSSLELGDSALYFCASSVEGQGATQYFGPGTRLLVL.

As DNA, the CDR3 is TGTGCCAGCAGCCCGACCGGGACAGATTCCTACGAGCAGTACTTC. Translated, it gives CASSPTGTDSYEQYF. The rearrangement joins TRBV3-1 (or the pseudogene TRBV3-2) to TRBJ2-7; the match to TRBD1 covers 7 bases. Germline CDR1 is LGHDT and CDR2 is YNNKEL (reference sequence). The ends lost 4 bases at V and 1 base at J; junction bases unmatched: 7. This CDR3 is 15 amino acids long.

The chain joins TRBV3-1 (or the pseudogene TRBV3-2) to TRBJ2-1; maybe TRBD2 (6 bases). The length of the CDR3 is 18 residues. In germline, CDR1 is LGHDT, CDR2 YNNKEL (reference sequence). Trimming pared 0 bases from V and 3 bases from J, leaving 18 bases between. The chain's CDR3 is CASSQEGKRARVYNEQFF. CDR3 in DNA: TGTGCCAGCAGCCAAGAAGGGAAGCGGGCGAGGGTCTACAATGAGCAGTTCTTC.

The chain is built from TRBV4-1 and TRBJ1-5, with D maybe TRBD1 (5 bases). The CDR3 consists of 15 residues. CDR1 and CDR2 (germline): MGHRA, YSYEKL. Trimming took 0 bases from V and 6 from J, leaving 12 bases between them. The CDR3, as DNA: TGCGCCAGCAGCCAAGATTGGGGGGAAGGTCAGCCCCAGCATTTT. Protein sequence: CASSQDWGEGQPQHF.

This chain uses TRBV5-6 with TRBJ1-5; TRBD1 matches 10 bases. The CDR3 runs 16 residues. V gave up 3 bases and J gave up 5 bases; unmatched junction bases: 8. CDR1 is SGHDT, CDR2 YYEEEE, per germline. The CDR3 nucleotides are TGTGCCAGCAGCTCCCGGGACAGGGGCTTCCATCAGCCCCAGCATTTT. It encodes CASSSRDRGFHQPQHF.

The CDR3 spells CASSPQSPAANEKLFF. As DNA, the CDR3 is TGTGCCAGCAGCCCCCAATCACCCGCGGCTAATGAAAAACTGTTTTTT. The V call is TRBV16, the J call TRBJ1-4; unclear D gene. The V gene lost 4 bases and the J gene lost 3 bases, with 15 bases spanning the gap. The CDR3 covers 16 residues. Looked up from germline, CDR1 is KGHSY and CDR2 is FQNENV.

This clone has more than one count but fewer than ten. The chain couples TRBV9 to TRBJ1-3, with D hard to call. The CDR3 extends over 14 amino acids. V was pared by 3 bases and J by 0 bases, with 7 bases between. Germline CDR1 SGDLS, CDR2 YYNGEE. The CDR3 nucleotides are TGTGCCAGCAGCGGGAGGGTCTCTGGAAACACCATATATTTT. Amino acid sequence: CASSGRVSGNTIYF.

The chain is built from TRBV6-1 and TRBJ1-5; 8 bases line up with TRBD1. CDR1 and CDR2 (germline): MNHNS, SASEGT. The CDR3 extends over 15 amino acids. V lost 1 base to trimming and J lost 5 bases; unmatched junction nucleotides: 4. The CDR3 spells CASSEDRGFYQPQHF. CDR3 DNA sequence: TGTGCCAGCAGTGAAGACAGGGGGTTTTATCAGCCCCAGCATTTT.